A few counts support the clone carrying this T cell receptor (beta chain). Its antigen is undetermined. This sample was included in a study of T cells in tuberculosis. Looking at the study overall: In South Africa, adults with active tuberculosis were compared with IGRA-negative and latently infected IGRA-positive adolescents. Findings and limits, study-wide: Shorter CDR3-alpha in active tuberculosis partly drove smaller distances. Active tuberculosis cases were adults; controls were adolescents.

Only in-frame clones appear in the TCRdb table, and some are missing; sequencing was by immunoSEQ multiplex PCR. Seen here are 26,000 or so clones, about 90% observed once, and the top ten hold 6% to 7%. Each donor contributed 90,000 to 100,000 T cells on average, unsorted. The CDR3 runs to 17 residues. The sequenced sample was PBMCs. The chain combines TRBV21-1 with TRBJ1-5; no check of the table's D call, TRBD1, against the DNA was made. TRBV21-1 is labeled a pseudogene. The origin of this receptor is a donor aged 10-29 years with latent tuberculosis or without tuberculosis infection. The CDR3 DNA follows: TGTGCCAGCAGCCCCACTCAGGGGGCTGTAGACAATCAGCCCCAGCATTTT. This translates into CASSPTQGAVDNQPQHF.